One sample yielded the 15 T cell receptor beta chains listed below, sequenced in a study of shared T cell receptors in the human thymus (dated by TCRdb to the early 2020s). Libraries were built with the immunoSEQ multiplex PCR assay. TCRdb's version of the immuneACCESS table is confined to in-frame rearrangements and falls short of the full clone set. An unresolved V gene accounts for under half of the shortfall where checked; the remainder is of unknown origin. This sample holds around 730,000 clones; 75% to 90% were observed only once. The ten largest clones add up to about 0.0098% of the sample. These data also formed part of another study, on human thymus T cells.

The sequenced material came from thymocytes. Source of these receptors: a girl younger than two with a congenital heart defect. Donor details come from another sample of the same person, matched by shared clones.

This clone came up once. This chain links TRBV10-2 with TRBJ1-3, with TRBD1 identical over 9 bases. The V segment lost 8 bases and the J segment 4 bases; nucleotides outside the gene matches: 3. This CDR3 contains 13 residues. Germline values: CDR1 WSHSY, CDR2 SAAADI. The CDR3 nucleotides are TGCGCCAGCTGGGGACAGGGAGGAAACACCATATATTTT. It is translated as CASWGQGGNTIYF.

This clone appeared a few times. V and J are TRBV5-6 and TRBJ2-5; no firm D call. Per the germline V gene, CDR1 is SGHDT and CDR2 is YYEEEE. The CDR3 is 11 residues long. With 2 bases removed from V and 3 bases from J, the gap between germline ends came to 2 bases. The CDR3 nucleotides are TGTGCCAGCAGCTTCAAAGAGACCCAGTACTTC. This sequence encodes CASSFKETQYF.

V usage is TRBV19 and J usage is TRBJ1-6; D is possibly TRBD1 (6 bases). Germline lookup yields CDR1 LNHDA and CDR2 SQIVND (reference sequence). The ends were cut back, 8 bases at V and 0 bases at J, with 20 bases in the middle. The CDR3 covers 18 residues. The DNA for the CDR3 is TGTGCCAGTTGTAAATGGCTTCAGGGGAGCTCCTATAATTCACCCCTCCACTTT. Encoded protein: CASCKWLQGSSYNSPLHF.

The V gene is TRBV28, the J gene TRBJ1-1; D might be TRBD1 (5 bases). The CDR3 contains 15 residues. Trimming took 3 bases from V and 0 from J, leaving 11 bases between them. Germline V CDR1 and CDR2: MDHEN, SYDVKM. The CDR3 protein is CASSFRVWMNTEAFF. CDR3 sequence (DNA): TGTGCCAGCAGTTTCAGGGTATGGATGAACACTGAAGCTTTCTTT.

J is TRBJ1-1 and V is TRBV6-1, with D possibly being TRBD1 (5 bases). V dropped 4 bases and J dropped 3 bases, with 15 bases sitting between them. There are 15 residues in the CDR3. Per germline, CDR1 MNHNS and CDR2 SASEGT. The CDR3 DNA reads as TGTGCCAGCAGTGTATCCGGGACTAAGGACACTGAAGCTTTCTTT. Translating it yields CASSVSGTKDTEAFF.

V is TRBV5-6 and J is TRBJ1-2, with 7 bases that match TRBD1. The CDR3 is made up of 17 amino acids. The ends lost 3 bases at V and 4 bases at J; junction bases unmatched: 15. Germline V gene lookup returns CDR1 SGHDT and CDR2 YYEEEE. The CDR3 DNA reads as TGTGCCAGCAGCTCATCAACGGACAGGACTGCTATCTATGGCTACACCTTC. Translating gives CASSSSTDRTAIYGYTF.

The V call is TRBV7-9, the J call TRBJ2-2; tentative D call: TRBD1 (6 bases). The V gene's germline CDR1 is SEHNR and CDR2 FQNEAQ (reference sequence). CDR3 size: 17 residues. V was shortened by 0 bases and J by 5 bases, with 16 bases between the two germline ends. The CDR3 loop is CASSLAWSGTNTGELFF. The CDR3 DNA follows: TGTGCCAGCAGCTTAGCGTGGTCGGGGACAAATACCGGGGAGCTGTTTTTT.

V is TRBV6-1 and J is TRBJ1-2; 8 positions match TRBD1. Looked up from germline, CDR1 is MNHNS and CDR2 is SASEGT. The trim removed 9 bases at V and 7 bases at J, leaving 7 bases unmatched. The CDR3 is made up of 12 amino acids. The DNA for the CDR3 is TGTGCCAGTAGCGACAGGGGCTGTGGCTACACCTTC. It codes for CASSDRGCGYTF.

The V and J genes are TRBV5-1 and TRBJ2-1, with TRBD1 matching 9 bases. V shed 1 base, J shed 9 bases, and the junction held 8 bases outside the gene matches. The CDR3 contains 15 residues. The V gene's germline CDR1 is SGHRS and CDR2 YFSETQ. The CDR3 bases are TGCGCCAGCAGCTTGTCGGGACAGGGTGTAGGTGAGCAGTTCTTC. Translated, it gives CASSLSGQGVGEQFF.

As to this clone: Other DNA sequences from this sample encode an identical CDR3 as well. CDR3 nucleotide sequence: TGCAGTGCTTCCTCCTCTTACGAGCAGTACTTC. Translated, it gives CSASSSYEQYF. V gene TRBV20-1 combines with J gene TRBJ2-7; D is unresolved. Germline V CDR1 and CDR2: DFQATT, SNEGSKA (reference sequence). CDR3 length: 11 residues. V lost 5 bases and J lost 4, with 9 bases in between.

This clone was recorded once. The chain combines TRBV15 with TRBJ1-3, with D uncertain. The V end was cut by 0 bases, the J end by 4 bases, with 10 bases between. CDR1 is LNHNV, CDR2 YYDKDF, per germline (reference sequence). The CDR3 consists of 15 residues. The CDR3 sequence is CATSRDRMRGNTIYF. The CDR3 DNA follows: TGTGCCACCAGCAGAGATCGAATGAGAGGAAACACCATATATTTT.

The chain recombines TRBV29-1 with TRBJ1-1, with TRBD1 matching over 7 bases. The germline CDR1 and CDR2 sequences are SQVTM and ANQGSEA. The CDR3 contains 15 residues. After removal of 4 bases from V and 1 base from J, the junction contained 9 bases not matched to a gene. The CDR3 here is CSVGASGQKNTEAFF. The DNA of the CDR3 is TGCAGCGTTGGAGCCTCGGGACAGAAGAACACTGAAGCTTTCTTT.

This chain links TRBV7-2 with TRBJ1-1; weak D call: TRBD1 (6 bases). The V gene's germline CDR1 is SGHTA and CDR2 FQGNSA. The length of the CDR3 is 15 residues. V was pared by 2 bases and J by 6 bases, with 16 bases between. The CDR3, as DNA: TGTGCCAGCAGCTTAATCCCAGGGGACCTCTCTGAAGCTTTCTTT. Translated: CASSLIPGDLSEAFF.

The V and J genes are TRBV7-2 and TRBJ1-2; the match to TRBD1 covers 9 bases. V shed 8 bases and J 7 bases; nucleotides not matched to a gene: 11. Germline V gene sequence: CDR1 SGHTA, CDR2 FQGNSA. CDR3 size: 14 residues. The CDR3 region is CASYADRGKGGYTF. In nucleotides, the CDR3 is TGTGCCAGCTACGCGGACAGGGGAAAGGGTGGCTACACCTTC.

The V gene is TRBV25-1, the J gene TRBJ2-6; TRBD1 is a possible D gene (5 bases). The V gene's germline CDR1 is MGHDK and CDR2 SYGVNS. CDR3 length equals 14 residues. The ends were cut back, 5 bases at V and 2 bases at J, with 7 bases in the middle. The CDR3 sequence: CASSKGTGANVLTF. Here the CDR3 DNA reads TGTGCCAGCAGTAAGGGGACTGGGGCCAACGTCCTGACTTTC.